This T cell receptor beta chain was observed in a study of radiotherapy plus CTLA-4 blockade in lung cancer. At the level of the study: Patients showed objective responses in 15% to 20% of cases and disease control in about 30%. The study's findings and limits: Blood-borne expansion of tumor-derived TCR clones followed radiotherapy plus ipilimumab. Together with interferon-beta, which increased in serum after radiation, early dynamic changes in blood T cell clones were reportedly the best predictors of response.

Chemo-refractory metastatic non-small-cell lung cancer patients received focal radiation with ipilimumab CTLA-4 blockade. After removal of 0 bases from V and 4 bases from J, the junction contained 8 bases not matched to a gene. Germline-derived CDR1 and CDR2 are LGHNA and YNFKEQ. The CDR3 is 19 amino acids. Clones were read by immunoSEQ multiplex PCR, and TCRdb kept only the in-frame ones, dropping some. The data contain tens of thousands of clones, 65% to 80% of them seen just once; the ten biggest clones take up 7.7%. Concerning this clone: Its antigen is currently unknown.

The sequence was obtained from a human donor with non-small cell lung cancer who had stable disease on radiotherapy plus ipilimumab. The chain links TRBV4-2 to TRBJ2-1; 14 bases align to TRBD2. The sample was peripheral blood, taken from a patient treated with radiotherapy plus ipilimumab. CDR3 sequence reads: CASSQEWTSGGPLYNEQFF. CDR3 nucleotide sequence: TGTGCCAGCAGCCAAGAGTGGACTAGCGGGGGGCCCCTATACAATGAGCAGTTCTTC.